What follows are 22 T cell receptor beta chains derived from one specimen sequenced in a study of CD8+ T cells in alopecia areata. Noted treatment: oral pan-JAK inhibitor, 5-10 mg twice daily. Extraction of RNA preceded its reverse transcription into cDNA, which served as the sequencing template. Sequenced by immunoSEQ multiplex PCR; TCRdb stores in-frame clones only, minus some. In the table there are more than 150,000 clones, around 50% of which are singletons. Sequencing used CD8+ T cells sorted from blood, obtained at week 24, from a patient treated with tofacitinib. Receptor source: a human donor with alopecia areata.

The rearrangement uses TRBV9 and TRBJ2-7; 9 bases are a match to TRBD1. CDR1 and CDR2 from the germline V gene are SGDLS and YYNGEE. There are 15 residues in the CDR3. The ends lost 3 bases at V and 4 bases at J; junction bases unmatched: 8. CDR3 sequence (DNA): TGTGCCAGCAGCGGCCAACGACAGGGGGGTTACGAGCAGTACTTC. Translated, it gives CASSGQRQGGYEQYF.

The genes are TRBV4-1 and TRBJ1-6, with D perhaps TRBD1 (6 bases). V lost 3 bases, J lost 8 bases, and 11 bases lay in between. CDR3 length: 14 amino acids. Germline V gene data show CDR1 as MGHRA and CDR2 as YSYEKL. CDR3 residues: CASSQANRDSPLHF. CDR3 bases: TGCGCCAGCAGCCAGGCAAACAGGGATTCACCCCTCCACTTT.

The chain links TRBV5-1 to TRBJ2-5; TRBD1 matches at 9 bases. Germline V lookup: CDR1 SGHRS, CDR2 YFSETQ. Trimming cost V 3 bases and J 4 bases; bases outside gene matches: 10. The CDR3 covers 16 residues. The CDR3 DNA is TGCGCCAGCAGCTACGAGCTCCTGACAGGGGGAGAGACCCAGTACTTC. This codes for CASSYELLTGGETQYF. The full variable domain, with the rest looked up from reference TRBV5-1 and TRBJ2-5, is KAGVTQTPRYLIKTRGQQVTLSCSPISGHRSVSWYQQTPGQGLQFLFEYFSETQRNKGNFPGRFSGRQFSNSRSEMNVSTLELGDSALYLCASSYELLTGGETQYFGPGTRLLVL.

The genes are TRBV6-5 and TRBJ2-7; TRBD2 matches at 9 bases. The V gene's germline CDR1 is MNHEY and CDR2 SVGAGI. There are 14 residues in the CDR3. V shed 4 bases and J 6 bases; nucleotides not matched to a gene: 7. CDR3 DNA: TGTGCCAGCAGTTTGACTAGCGGCCCCCTCGAGCAGTACTTC. This encodes CASSLTSGPLEQYF.

There are a few counts of this clone. At the DNA level, this CDR3 is encoded by other sequences in the same sample as well. CDR3 DNA: TGTGCCAGCAGTTTAGGGGAGACCCAGTACTTC. Translating gives CASSLGETQYF. This chain joins TRBV28 and TRBJ2-5; D is unclear. V was clipped by 2 bases and J by 5 bases, with 3 bases between them. In germline, CDR1 is MDHEN, CDR2 SYDVKM. The CDR3 totals 11 residues.

A note on this clone: A read error may account for a junction end that differs from germline. The J gene is TRBJ1-2, the V gene TRBV29-1; D perhaps matches TRBD1 (6 bases). There are 15 residues in the CDR3. Germline V gene sequence: CDR1 SQVTM, CDR2 ANQGSEA. The CDR3 DNA follows: TGCAGCGTAGAAGAGGGGGATGTGGCCCTTTCTGGCTACACCTTC. Amino acid sequence: CSVEEGDVALSGYTF.

V is TRBV5-6 and J is TRBJ2-1, with a weak D call TRBD1 (5 bases). The CDR3 runs 14 residues. Trimming cost V 0 bases and J 9 bases, with 13 bases left between them. Germline assignment: CDR1 SGHDT and CDR2 YYEEEE. CDR3 in amino acids: CASSLGGAWGEQFF. In nucleotides, the CDR3 is TGTGCCAGCAGCTTGGGTGGGGCCTGGGGTGAGCAGTTCTTC.

The rearrangement uses TRBV7-9 and TRBJ2-1, with TRBD1 matching over 8 bases. Germline lookup yields CDR1 SEHNR and CDR2 FQNEAQ (reference sequence). The CDR3 length is 14 residues. The V and J ends lost 5 bases and 4 bases, in that order; junction bases with no gene match: 4. CDR3 amino acids: CASSTDRGYNEQFF. CDR3 in DNA: TGTGCCAGCAGCACAGACAGGGGATACAATGAGCAGTTCTTC. Variable domain in full (rest from reference TRBV7-9 and TRBJ2-1): DTGVSQNPRHKITKRGQNVTFRCDPISEHNRLYWYRQTLGQGPEFLTYFQNEAQLEKSRLLSDRFSAERPKGSFSTLEIQRTEQGDSAMYLCASSTDRGYNEQFFGPGTRLTVL.

This chain joins TRBV5-6 and TRBJ2-7; 7 nucleotides line up with TRBD2. The CDR3 loop spans 15 amino acids. Germline CDR1 and CDR2: SGHDT and YYEEEE. J lost 3 bases, V lost 3 bases, and 9 bases had no gene match. CDR3 loop: CASSSGRGSLYEQYF. CDR3 nucleotide sequence: TGTGCCAGCAGCTCAGGGAGGGGCAGCCTCTACGAGCAGTACTTC. Complete variable domain (other parts from reference TRBV5-6 and TRBJ2-7): DAGVTQSPTHLIKTRGQQVTLRCSPKSGHDTVSWYQQALGQGPQFIFQYYEEEERQRGNFPDRFSGHQFPNYSSELNVNALLLGDSALYLCASSSGRGSLYEQYFGPGTRLTVT.

The chain uses TRBV9 and TRBJ1-6; D not resolved. The CDR3 length is 15 residues. The V gene's germline CDR1 is SGDLS and CDR2 YYNGEE. V was shortened by 4 bases and J by 7 bases, with 15 bases between the two germline ends. The CDR3 nucleotides are TGTGCCAGCAGCCCCGACCGGGGATTAAATTCACCCCTCCACTTT. Protein sequence: CASSPDRGLNSPLHF.

For the CDR3, the DNA is TGTGCCAGCAGCGGACAGGAGAGCTCCTACAATGAGCAGTTCTTC. This codes for CASSGQESSYNEQFF. V usage is TRBV5-6 and J usage is TRBJ2-1, with 7 positions matching TRBD1. The V gene's germline CDR1 is SGHDT and CDR2 YYEEEE. The J segment lost 0 bases and the V segment lost 4 bases, leaving 4 bases of the junction unmatched. The CDR3 loop spans 15 amino acids.

This clone has just a few counts. The chain uses TRBV5-1 and TRBJ2-1; D gene ambiguous. Germline-derived CDR1 and CDR2 are SGHRS and YFSETQ. The CDR3 totals 13 residues. The V gene lost 1 base and the J gene lost 3 bases, with 5 bases spanning the gap. This CDR3 reads CASSLTSYNEQFF. CDR3 DNA: TGCGCCAGCAGCTTGACCAGCTACAATGAGCAGTTCTTC.

The CDR3, as DNA: TGTGCCAGCAGTTTGATTGCCAATCAGCCCCAGCATTTT. Translation gives CASSLIANQPQHF. This chain uses TRBV27 with TRBJ1-5; D not resolved. Germline V gene lookup returns CDR1 MNHEY and CDR2 SMNVEV (reference sequence). This CDR3 is 13 amino acids long. V was trimmed by 3 bases and J by 3 bases, leaving 6 bases between them.

The rearrangement joins TRBV13 to TRBJ2-7, with D perhaps assigned TRBD1 or TRBD2 (6 bases each). CDR3 size: 14 residues. Between the trimmed V and J ends, which lost 3 bases and 6 bases, there was a span of 15 bases. Germline CDR1 and CDR2: PRHDT and FYEKMQ (reference sequence). As DNA, the CDR3 is TGTGCCAGCAGCTTCAGGGGAGGAGTTGGCGAGCAGTACTTC. Protein product: CASSFRGGVGEQYF.

This clone has a handful of counts. The chain carries TRBV4-2 and TRBJ2-3; 8 bases fit TRBD2. From germline, CDR1 is LGHNA and CDR2 YNFKEQ. The trim removed 3 bases at V and 0 bases at J, leaving 5 bases unmatched. The CDR3 has 16 amino acids. The CDR3 bases are TGTGCCAGCAGCCAGGATAGCGGGGTTAGCACAGATACGCAGTATTTT. Its protein product is CASSQDSGVSTDTQYF.

This sequence joins TRBV30 and TRBJ1-2; no clear D. The germline V gene encodes CDR1 GTSNPN and CDR2 SVGIG (reference sequence). The CDR3 has 13 amino acids. Trimming took 5 bases from V and 8 from J, leaving 18 bases between them. The CDR3 protein is CAWDYLNGQGYTF. The DNA of the CDR3 is TGTGCCTGGGACTACCTCAACGGTCAAGGCTACACCTTC.

The V gene is TRBV4-3, the J gene TRBJ2-7; D might be TRBD2 (6 bases). The CDR3 is 14 residues long. Germline lookup yields CDR1 LGHNA and CDR2 YSLEER. Trimming removed 4 bases at V and 2 bases at J, with 12 bases between. CDR3 residues: CASSPREIAYEQYF. The CDR3, as DNA: TGCGCCAGCAGCCCCCGGGAGATAGCCTACGAGCAGTACTTC.

The rearrangement links TRBV2 to TRBJ1-3; 7 bases are shared with TRBD1. V shed 3 bases, J shed 0 bases, and the junction held 2 bases outside the gene matches. Germline CDR1 reads SNHLY; CDR2 reads FYNNEI. The CDR3 is 15 residues long. CDR3 sequence (DNA): TGTGCCAGCAGTGACTACAGGGGCTCTGGAAACACCATATATTTT. Encoded protein: CASSDYRGSGNTIYF.

V gene TRBV5-1 combines with J gene TRBJ2-5; D is undetermined. Germline values: CDR1 SGHRS, CDR2 YFSETQ. The germline V and J ends were trimmed by 1 base and 2 bases, with 12 bases remaining between them. The CDR3 consists of 15 residues. CDR3 sequence (DNA): TGCGCCAGCAGCTTGTCCCTCGGAACTCAAGAGACCCAGTACTTC. Its protein is CASSLSLGTQETQYF.

This clone has only a few counts. The V and J genes are TRBV2 and TRBJ1-5, with D possibly TRBD1 on 6 matching bases. The CDR3 extends over 15 amino acids. V gave up 6 bases and J gave up 11 bases, with 23 bases separating them. CDR1 is SNHLY, CDR2 FYNNEI, per germline. The DNA of the CDR3 is TGTGCCAGCAGCGACGCTCGGACAGAGAATTGGACCCAGCATTTT. This codes for CASSDARTENWTQHF.

This chain joins TRBV9 and TRBJ1-2; maybe TRBD1 (5 bases). Germline CDR1 SGDLS, CDR2 YYNGEE. This CDR3 contains 17 residues. V gave up 3 bases and J gave up 0 bases, with 18 bases separating them. CDR3 in amino acids: CASSDSSSGSPNYGYTF. The DNA of the CDR3 is TGTGCCAGCAGCGACAGCAGCTCAGGGAGTCCTAACTATGGCTACACCTTC.

CDR3 sequence (DNA): TGTGCCAGCAGCCACTCGGGGACCCAGTACTTC. As protein: CASSHSGTQYF. J is TRBJ2-5 and V is TRBV7-8; no reliable D call. The germline gives CDR1 SGHVS, CDR2 FQNEAQ. This CDR3 has 11 amino acids. V lost 5 bases and J 7 bases, leaving 8 bases between the germline ends.